The entry that follows covers one T cell receptor (beta chain) sequence. No cognate antigen has been identified for it. The sample holds no much larger clone one base away, and base qualities are not on file. Each collaborating institution followed its own protocols to collect whole blood in K2EDTA tubes. Collaborator samples were shipped for TCRbeta analysis as frozen whole blood, isolated PBMCs, or DNA extracted from either sample type. This sample stems from a study of blood T cell repertoires in COVID-19 (dated by TCRdb to 2020 to 2021). At the level of the whole study: Collaborator samples came from the United States, Italy and Spain and covered acute and convalescent phases of COVID-19. The material from the prospective study consisted of cDNA or gDNA derived from T cells, B-cell-depleted T cells, or PBMCs. Subjects who had been exposed to COVID-19, were actively infected with it, or had recovered from it provided the deeply sampled blood TCRbeta repertoires that made up the dataset. The repertoires were released in a freely available public database intended as a resource for research on the immune response to SARS-CoV-2. Samples came from the ongoing ImmuneRACE study (first 160 participants) plus 1,254 subjects from 6 global collaborators. Nearly every sample came with metadata listing a de-identified subject ID, COVID-19 status, age in years and sex. Where available, HLA class I and class II types were obtained from metadata supplied by the sample provider rather than from assay-based typing. On the study overall, not on this receptor specifically: The amount of clinical and demographic metadata varied by source and participant and was provided uncurated.

TCRbeta CDR3 regions were amplified from genomic DNA by means of the immunoSEQ Assay, a bias-controlled multiplex PCR. The source study handled its data this way. The number of nucleated cells in each sample was estimated by amplification of reference gene primers within the assay. To quantify the absolute abundance of each unique TCRbeta CDR3 rearrangement, sequence reads were collapsed and filtered. For each sample, productive Simpson clonality was calculated as the square root of Simpson's diversity index over productive rearrangements. Not all clones reach the TCRdb copy of this immuneACCESS table, which keeps in-frame sequences only. Checked studies attribute under half of the gap to unresolved V genes and leave the rest unexplained. V, J and clone size are those of that table, while D and trimming were read from the DNA. For this sample the table gives some 270,000 clones, of which 70% to 90% were detected only once. Jointly, the top ten make up more than 9.5% of the sample.

The junction shows trimming of 2 bases on V and 7 bases on J, plus 17 bases between the germline ends. From the cysteine up to the phenylalanine, the CDR3 has a length of 15 residues. The sequence is cut down to CDR3 DNA, 45 bases in frame from base 1. CDR1 is given as LGHNT and CDR2 as FRNRAP, both from the germline V gene. The specimen was peripheral blood. The rearranged segments are TRBV12-5 and TRBJ1-2; TRBD1 could be the D gene, as 5 bases match. The TCR originated in a woman in her 70s with acute or convalescent COVID-19. Here is the DNA: TGTGCTAGTGGTTTGACCCCGACAGCCCGCAGTGGCTACACCTTC. This translates into CASGLTPTARSGYTF.